The T cell receptor (beta chain) described here comes from a study of T-cell reconstitution after alpha-beta-depleted transplantation in children. The V and J ends lost 3 bases and 4 bases respectively, with 9 bases between them. This CDR3 has 12 amino acids. CDR1 and CDR2 (germline): DFQATT, SNEGSKA (reference sequence). Unique molecular identifiers were used in preparing the TCRbeta library. TCRdb passed the PCR reads through MiXCR, listing each CDR3 protein once. This sample has 500,000 to 600,000 distinct CDR3 sequences, with over 25% found just once. The chain has TRBV20-1 and TRBJ1-2; D uncertain. Sequencing was performed on PBMCs, taken before TCRalphabeta/CD19-depleted stem cell transplant. This clonotype was obtained from a boy in the first two years of life with Wiskott-Aldrich syndrome, due to receive a stem cell transplant. The DNA for the CDR3 is TGCAGTGCTAGGGGTTCAAGCTATGGCTACACCTTC. This sequence encodes CSARGSSYGYTF.